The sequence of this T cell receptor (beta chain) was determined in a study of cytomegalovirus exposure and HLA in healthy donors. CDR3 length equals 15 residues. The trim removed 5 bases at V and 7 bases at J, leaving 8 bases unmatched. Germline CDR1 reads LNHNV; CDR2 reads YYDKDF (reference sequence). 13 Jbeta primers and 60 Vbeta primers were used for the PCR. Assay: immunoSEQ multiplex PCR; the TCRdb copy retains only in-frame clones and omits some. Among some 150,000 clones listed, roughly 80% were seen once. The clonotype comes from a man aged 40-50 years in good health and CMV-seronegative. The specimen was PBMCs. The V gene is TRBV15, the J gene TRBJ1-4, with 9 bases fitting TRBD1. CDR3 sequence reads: CATSAGQGIGEKLFF. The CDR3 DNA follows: TGTGCCACCAGCGCAGGACAGGGGATCGGTGAAAAACTGTTTTTT.